The T cell receptor beta chain under discussion was sequenced for a study of T-cell reconstitution after alpha-beta-depleted transplantation in children. This sample's TCRbeta library carried unique molecular identifier barcodes. Using its own MiXCR run on the PCR reads, TCRdb lists one record per CDR3 protein. Of 300,000 to 350,000 distinct CDR3 sequences in the sample, approximately 23% are singletons; the top ten hold 11%. The CDR3 totals 13 residues. The V and J ends lost 3 bases and 6 bases respectively, with 11 bases between them. Per germline, CDR1 MNHEY and CDR2 SMNVEV (reference sequence). Source: PBMCs, mostly from graft donor cells, taken 180 days after TCRalphabeta/CD19-depleted stem cell transplant. The TCR originated in a male patient under 18 who had a stem cell transplant for acute lymphoblastic leukemia, so the T cells may come from the graft donor. V and J are TRBV27 and TRBJ1-2; D is perhaps TRBD1 (5 bases). The CDR3 DNA sequence: TGTGCCAGCAGTTTTTGGGGGGAAAATGGCTACACCTTC. Amino acid sequence: CASSFWGENGYTF.